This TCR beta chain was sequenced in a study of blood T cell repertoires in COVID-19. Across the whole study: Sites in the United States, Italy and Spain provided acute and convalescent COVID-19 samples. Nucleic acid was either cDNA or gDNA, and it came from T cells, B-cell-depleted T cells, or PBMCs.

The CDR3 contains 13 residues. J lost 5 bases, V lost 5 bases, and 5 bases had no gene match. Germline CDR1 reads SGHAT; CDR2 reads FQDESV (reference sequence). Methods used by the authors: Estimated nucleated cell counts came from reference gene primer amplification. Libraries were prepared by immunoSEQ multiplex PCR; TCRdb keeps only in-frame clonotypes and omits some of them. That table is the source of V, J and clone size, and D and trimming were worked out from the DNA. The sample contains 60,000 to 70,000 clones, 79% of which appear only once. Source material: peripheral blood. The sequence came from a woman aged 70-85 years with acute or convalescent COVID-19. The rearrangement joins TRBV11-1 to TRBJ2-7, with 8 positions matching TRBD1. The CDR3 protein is CASSDRGLHEQYF. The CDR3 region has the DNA TGTGCCAGCAGCGACAGGGGACTTCACGAGCAGTACTTC.